Listed here is a single T cell receptor (beta chain). The data are from a study of blood T cell repertoires in COVID-19. For the study at large: Samples came from the United States, Italy and Spain, spanning acute and convalescent COVID-19. The cDNA or gDNA used as material had been derived from T cells, B-cell-depleted T cells, or PBMCs.

Trimming took 7 bases from V and 4 from J; bases not matched to a gene: 9. The CDR3 is 14 amino acids. Germline V gene lookup returns CDR1 SGHTA and CDR2 FQGNSA. In the original analysis: Estimation of nucleated cell counts was performed using reference gene primer amplification. Clones were read by immunoSEQ multiplex PCR, and TCRdb kept only the in-frame ones, dropping some. The V and J calls and clone size were taken over from that table, and D and trimming were inferred from the DNA. The table includes 100,000 to 150,000 clones, about four fifths detected once. The clonotype originates from a woman in her forties or fifties with acute or convalescent COVID-19. The gene calls are TRBV7-2 and TRBJ2-7; TRBD1 matches at 8 bases. The sample consisted of peripheral blood. CDR3 coding DNA: TGTGCCAGCACAAGGGACAGGAGGGTATACGAGCAGTACTTC. Translation gives CASTRDRRVYEQYF.